This TCR beta chain was sequenced in a study of OX40 agonist ivuxolimab in advanced cancers. Study as a whole: The treatment was a fully human IgG2 OX40 agonist, ivuxolimab. The patients received ivuxolimab by intravenous route every 2 weeks at 0.01 to 10 mg/kg. Overall study findings and caveats: Expanded clones were, on average, more numerous among CD8+ T cells than CD4+. In the 0.1 to 3.0 mg/kg range, CD4+ and CD8+ blood T cells had expanded clonally by week 6.

Concerning this clone: Its target is unknown.

CDR1 is SGDLS and CDR2 is YYNGEE in the germline V gene. The CDR3 is 16 residues long. Trimming cost V 0 bases and J 1 base, with 13 bases left between them. Generated by immunoSEQ multiplex PCR, the TCRdb table keeps only in-frame clones and is missing some. This table has roughly 92,000 clones, 92% appearing once. V and J are TRBV9 and TRBJ1-2, with D perhaps TRBD1 (6 bases). The sequence came from an adult with an advanced solid tumor such as melanoma, head and neck, liver or kidney cancer. Sample: CD4+ or CD8+ T cells sorted from blood, taken in a trial of the OX40 agonist ivuxolimab. This CDR3 is CASSVGDTILNYGYTF. In nucleotides, the CDR3 is TGTGCCAGCAGCGTAGGGGACACTATCCTTAACTATGGCTACACCTTC.